This record concerns one TCR beta chain sequence. This specimen belongs to a study of blood T cell repertoires in COVID-19. Authors' processing steps: Using reference gene primer amplification, nucleated cell counts were estimated. Measured with immunoSEQ multiplex PCR; TCRdb has only the in-frame clones, and not every one. V and J calls plus clone size are reproduced from that table; the DNA served to infer D and trimming. The sample lists approximately 37,000 clones, 80% to 90% occurring once. CDR3 length: 14 residues. Germline loops: CDR1 SEHNR, CDR2 FQNEAQ (reference sequence). The ends lost 1 base at V and 4 bases at J; junction bases unmatched: 0.

The clonotype was recovered from a human donor in a cohort sampled during active COVID-19. The sequencing sample was made of peripheral blood. The chain joins TRBV7-9 to TRBJ1-5; 8 positions agree with TRBD1. The CDR3 nucleotides are TGTGCCAGCAGCTTAGGACAGGGGAATCAGCCCCAGCATTTT. Translation gives CASSLGQGNQPQHF.